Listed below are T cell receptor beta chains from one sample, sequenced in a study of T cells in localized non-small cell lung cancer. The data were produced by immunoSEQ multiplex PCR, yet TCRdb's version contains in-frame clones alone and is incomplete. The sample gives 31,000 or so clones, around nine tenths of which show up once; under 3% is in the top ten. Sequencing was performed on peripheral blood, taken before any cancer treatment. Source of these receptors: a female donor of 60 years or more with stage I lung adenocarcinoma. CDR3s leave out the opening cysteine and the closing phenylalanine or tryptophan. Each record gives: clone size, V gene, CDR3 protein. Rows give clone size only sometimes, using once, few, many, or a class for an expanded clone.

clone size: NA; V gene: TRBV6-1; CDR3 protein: ASSEGYGGEQF
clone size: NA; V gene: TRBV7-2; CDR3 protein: ASSFNNYGYT
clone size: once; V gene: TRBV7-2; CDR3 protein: ASSLGATSGYEQY
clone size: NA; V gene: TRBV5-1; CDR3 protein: ASSLAGTTEAF
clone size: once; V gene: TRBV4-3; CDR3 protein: ASSHDRREQY
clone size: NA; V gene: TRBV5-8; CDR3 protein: ASSLQGSFSGNTIY
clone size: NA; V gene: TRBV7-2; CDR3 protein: ASRRNPRANTGELF
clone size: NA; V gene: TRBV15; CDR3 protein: ATSRTGSTEAF
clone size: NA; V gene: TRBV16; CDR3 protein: ASSQGLADTDTQY
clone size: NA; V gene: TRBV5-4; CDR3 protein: ASSLEPGSSGANVLT
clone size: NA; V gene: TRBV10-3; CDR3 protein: AISDGLAGITDTQY
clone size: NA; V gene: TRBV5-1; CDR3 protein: ASSSGGGSNTEAF
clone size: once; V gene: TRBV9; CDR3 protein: ASSVDLIGEQF
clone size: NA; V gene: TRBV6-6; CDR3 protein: ASSYSGVNTEAF
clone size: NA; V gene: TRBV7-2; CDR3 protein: ASSKWTDSNQPQH
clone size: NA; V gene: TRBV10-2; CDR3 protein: ASRHPPGLAGAPSGGNIQY
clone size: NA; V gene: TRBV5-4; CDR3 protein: ASSLGTAVSYEQY
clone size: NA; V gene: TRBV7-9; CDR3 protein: ASFSLMNTEAF
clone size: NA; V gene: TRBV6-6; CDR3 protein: ASSYSSGTDTQY
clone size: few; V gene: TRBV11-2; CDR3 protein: ASSGLPQETQY
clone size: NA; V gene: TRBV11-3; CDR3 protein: ASSRDSSYNEQF
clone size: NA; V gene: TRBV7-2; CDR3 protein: ASSLSRLRETQY
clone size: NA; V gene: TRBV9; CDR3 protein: ASSPGLGPTDTQY
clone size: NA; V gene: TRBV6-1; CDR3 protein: ASSDWGHPLNTEAF
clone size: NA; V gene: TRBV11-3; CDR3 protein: ASSLKRTLITDTQY
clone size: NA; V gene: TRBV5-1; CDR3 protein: ASSLGIVSGFDHYT
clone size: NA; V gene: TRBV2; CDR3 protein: ASVEKETQY
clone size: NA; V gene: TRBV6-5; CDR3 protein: ASSYEGDTTYNEQF
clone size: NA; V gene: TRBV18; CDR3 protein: ASDEQGGRAF
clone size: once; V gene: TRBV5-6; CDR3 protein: ASSLGNYEQY
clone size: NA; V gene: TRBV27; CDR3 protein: ASNPGTGTGNTGELF
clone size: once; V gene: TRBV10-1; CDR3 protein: ASSESGGAGNIQY
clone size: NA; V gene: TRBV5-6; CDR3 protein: ASSLGHETQY
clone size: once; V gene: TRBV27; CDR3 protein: ASSLLAPTTEQY
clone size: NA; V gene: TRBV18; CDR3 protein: ASSNWTPPPLSGGYT
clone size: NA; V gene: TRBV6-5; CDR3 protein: ASSYSDFRGSGYT
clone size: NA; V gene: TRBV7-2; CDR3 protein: ASSFQSGPETQY
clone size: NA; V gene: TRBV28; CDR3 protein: ASSFGRWYGYT
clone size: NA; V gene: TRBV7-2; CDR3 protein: ASSLYARAGDTQY
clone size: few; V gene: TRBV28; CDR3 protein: ASSSPTGYYGYT
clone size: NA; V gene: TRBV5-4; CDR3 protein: VTGVESYEQY
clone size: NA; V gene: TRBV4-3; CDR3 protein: ASSRTEGRDQYNEQF
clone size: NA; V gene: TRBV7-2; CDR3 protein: ASSPDGLVSEQF